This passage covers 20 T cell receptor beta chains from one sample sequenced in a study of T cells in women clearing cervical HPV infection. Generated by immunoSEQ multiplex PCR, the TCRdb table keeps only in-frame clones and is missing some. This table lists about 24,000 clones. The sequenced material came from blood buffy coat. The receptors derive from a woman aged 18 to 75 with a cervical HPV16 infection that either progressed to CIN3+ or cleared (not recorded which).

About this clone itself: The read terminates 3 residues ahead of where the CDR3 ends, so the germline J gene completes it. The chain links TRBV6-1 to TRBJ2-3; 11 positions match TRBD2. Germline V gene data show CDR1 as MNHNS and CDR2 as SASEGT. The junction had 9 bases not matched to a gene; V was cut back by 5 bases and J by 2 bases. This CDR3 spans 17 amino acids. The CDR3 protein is CASSKGTSGFYTDTQYF. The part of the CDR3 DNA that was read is TGTGCCAGCAGTAAAGGGACTAGCGGCTTTTACACAGATACG.

CDR3 in amino acids: CASSLAIRGQPQHF. The CDR3 DNA, read in part, is TGTGCCAGCAGCTTAGCGATACGAGGTCAGCCC. The chain is built from TRBV7-6 and TRBJ1-5; D remains ambiguous. The CDR3 is cut off 3 residues early in the read; its end comes from the germline J gene. V was trimmed by 0 bases and J by 6 bases, leaving 9 bases between them. The CDR3 is 14 amino acids. CDR1 is SGHVS, CDR2 FNYEAQ, per germline. The variable domain in full, with the rest retrieved from reference TRBV7-6 and TRBJ1-5, is GAGVSQSPRYKVTKRGQDVALRCDPISGHVSLYWYRQALGQGPEFLTYFNYEAQQDKSGLPNDRFSAERPEGSISTLTIQRTEQRDSAMYRCASSLAIRGQPQHFGDGTRLSIL.

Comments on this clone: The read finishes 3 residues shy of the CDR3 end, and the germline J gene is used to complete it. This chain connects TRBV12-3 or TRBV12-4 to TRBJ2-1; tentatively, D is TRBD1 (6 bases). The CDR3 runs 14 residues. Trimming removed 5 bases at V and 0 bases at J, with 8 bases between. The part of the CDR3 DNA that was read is TGTGCCAGCAGTCAGGGGACCTCCTACAATGAG. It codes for CASSQGTSYNE. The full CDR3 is CASSQGTSYNEQFF.

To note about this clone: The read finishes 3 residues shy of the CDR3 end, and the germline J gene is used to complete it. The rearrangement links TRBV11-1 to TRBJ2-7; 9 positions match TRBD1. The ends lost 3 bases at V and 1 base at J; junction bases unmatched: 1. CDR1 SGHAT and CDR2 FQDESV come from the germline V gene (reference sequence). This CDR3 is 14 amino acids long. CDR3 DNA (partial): TGTGCCAGCAGCTTCGGGACAGGGTCCTACGAG. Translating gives CASSFGTGSYE. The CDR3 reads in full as CASSFGTGSYEQYF.

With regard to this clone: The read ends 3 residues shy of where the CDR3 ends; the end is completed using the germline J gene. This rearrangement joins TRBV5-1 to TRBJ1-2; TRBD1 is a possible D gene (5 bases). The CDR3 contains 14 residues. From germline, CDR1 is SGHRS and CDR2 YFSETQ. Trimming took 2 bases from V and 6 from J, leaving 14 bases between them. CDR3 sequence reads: CASSFREQVDGYTF. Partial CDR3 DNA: TGCGCCAGCAGCTTTCGGGAACAGGTGGATGGC. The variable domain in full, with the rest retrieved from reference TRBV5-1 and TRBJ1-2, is KAGVTQTPRYLIKTRGQQVTLSCSPISGHRSVSWYQQTPGQGLQFLFEYFSETQRNKGNFPGRFSGRQFSNSRSEMNVSTLELGDSALYLCASSFREQVDGYTFGSGTRLTVV.

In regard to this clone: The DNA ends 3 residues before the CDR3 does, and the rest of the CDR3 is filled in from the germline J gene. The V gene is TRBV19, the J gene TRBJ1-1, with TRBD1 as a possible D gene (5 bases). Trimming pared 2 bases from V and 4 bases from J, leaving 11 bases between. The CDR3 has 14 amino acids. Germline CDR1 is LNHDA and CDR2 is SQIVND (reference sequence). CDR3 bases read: TGTGCCAGTAGTATACGCGGGGACTTCACTGAA. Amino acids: CASSIRGDFTE. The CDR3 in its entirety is CASSIRGDFTEAFF.

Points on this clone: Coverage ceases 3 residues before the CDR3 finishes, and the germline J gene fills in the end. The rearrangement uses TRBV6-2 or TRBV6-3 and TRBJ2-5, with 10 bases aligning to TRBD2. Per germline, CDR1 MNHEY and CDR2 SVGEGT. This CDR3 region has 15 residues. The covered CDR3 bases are TGTGCCAGCAGTCTAGCGGGGGCGCGGACAGATACC. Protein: CASSLAGARTDT. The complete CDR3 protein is CASSLAGARTDTQYF.

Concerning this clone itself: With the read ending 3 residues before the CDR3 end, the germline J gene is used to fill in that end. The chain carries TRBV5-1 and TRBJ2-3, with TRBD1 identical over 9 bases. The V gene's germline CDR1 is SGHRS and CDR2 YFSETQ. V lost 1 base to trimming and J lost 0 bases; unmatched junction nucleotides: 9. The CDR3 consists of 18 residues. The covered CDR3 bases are TGCGCCAGCAGCTTGCGGGGGACAGGGCTGCTTAGCACAGATACG. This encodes CASSLRGTGLLSTDT. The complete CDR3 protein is CASSLRGTGLLSTDTQYF.

CDR3 sequence: CASSFGGGAVNYGYTF. The covered CDR3 bases are TGTGCCAGCAGTTTCGGTGGAGGGGCTGTAAACTATGGC. The chain couples TRBV12-3 or TRBV12-4 to TRBJ1-2; perhaps TRBD1 as D (5 bases). Read sequence stops 3 residues before the CDR3 end, and the germline J gene provides the missing end. Deletions cut 3 bases from V and 2 bases from J, with 16 bases between. The CDR3 spans 16 residues.

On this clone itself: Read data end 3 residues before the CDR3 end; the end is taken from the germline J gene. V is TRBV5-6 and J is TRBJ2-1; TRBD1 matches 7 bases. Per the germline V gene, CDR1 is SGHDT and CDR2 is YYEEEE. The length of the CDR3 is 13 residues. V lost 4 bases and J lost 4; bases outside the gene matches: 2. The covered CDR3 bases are TGTGCCAGCAGCACGGGACAGTACAATGAG. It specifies CASSTGQYNE. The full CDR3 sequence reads CASSTGQYNEQFF.

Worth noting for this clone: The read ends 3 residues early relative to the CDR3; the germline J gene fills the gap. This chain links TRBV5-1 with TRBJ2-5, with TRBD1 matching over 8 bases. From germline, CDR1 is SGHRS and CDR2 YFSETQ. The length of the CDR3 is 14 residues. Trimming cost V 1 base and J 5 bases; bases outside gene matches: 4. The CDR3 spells CASSLQGARETQYF. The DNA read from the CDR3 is TGCGCCAGCAGCTTGCAGGGGGCGCGGGAGACC.

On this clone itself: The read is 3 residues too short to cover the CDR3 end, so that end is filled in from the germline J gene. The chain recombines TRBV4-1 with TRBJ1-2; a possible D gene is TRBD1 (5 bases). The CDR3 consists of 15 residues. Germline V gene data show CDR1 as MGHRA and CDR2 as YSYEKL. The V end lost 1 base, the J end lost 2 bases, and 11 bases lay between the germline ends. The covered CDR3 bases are TGCGCCAGCAGCCAAGCAAACGACAGAAACTATGGC. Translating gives CASSQANDRNYG. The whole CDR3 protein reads CASSQANDRNYGYTF.

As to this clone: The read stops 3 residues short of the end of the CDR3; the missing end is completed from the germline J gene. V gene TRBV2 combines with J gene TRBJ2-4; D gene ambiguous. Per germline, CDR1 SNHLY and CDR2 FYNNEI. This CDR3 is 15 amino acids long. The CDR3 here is CASSAVTALRVGQYF. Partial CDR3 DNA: TGTGCCAGCAGTGCCGTGACCGCGCTTCGGGTTGGT.

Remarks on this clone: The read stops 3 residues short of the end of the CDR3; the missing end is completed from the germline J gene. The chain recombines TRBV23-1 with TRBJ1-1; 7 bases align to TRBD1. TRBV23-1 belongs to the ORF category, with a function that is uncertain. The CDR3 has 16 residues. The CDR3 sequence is CASSQSGPRQGETAFF. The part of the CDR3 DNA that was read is TGCGCCAGCAGTCAATCTGGTCCGAGACAGGGTGAGACA.

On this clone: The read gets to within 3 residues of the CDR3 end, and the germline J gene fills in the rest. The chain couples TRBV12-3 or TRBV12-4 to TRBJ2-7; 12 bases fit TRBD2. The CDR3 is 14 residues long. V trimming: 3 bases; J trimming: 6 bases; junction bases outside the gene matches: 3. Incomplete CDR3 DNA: TGTGCCAGCAGTTTTAAACTAGCGGGAGGCGAG. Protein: CASSFKLAGGE. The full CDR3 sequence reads CASSFKLAGGEQYF.

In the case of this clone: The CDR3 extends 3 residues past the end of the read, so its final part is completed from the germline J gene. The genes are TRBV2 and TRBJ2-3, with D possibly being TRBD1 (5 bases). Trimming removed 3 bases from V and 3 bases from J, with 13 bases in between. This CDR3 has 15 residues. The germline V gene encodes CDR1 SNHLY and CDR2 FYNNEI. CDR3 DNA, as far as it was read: TGTGCCAGCAGTGAGTTCAGGGATCGGACAGATACG. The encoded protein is CASSEFRDRTDT. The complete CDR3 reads CASSEFRDRTDTQYF.

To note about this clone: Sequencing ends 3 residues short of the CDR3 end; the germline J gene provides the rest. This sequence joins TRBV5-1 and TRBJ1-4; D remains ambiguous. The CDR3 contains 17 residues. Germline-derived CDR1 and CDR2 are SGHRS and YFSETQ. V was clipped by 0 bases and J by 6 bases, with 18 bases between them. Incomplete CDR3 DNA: TGCGCCAGCAGCTTGGCCATGAGTACGGGGTTGGATGAAAAA. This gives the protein CASSLAMSTGLDEK. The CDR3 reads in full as CASSLAMSTGLDEKLFF.

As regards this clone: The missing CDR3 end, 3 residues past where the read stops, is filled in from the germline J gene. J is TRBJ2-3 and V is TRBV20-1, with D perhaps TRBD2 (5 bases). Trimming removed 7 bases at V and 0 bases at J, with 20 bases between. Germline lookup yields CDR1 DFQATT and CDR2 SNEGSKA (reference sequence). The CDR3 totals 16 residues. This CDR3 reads CSVGPADWRSTDTQYF. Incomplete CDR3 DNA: TGCAGTGTTGGGCCGGCGGACTGGAGAAGCACAGATACG.

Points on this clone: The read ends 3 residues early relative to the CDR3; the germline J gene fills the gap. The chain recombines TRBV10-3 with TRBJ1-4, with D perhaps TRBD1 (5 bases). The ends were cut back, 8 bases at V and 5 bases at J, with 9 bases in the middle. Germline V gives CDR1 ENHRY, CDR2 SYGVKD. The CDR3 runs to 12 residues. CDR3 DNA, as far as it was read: TGTGCCATCCGGGGGGAAAATGAAAAA. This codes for CAIRGENEK. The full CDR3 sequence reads CAIRGENEKLFF.

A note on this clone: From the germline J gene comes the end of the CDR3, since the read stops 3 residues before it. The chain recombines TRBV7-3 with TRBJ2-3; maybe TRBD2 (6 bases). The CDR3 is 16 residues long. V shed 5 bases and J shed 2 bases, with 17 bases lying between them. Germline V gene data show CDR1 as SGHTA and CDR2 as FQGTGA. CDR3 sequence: CASSPRGLKYTDTQYF. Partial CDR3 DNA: TGTGCCAGCAGCCCAAGGGGACTTAAATACACAGATACG.